This TCR beta chain comes out of a study of control samples from healthy donors and cancer patients. This clone occurred once. Germline-derived CDR1 and CDR2 are MDHEN and SYDVKM. This CDR3 region has 15 residues. V lost 3 bases and J 2 bases, leaving 10 bases between the germline ends. The method was immunoSEQ multiplex PCR; TCRdb's version includes in-frame clones alone and lacks a portion of them. Among approximately 170,000 clones listed, about 93% were seen once. Sequenced sample: blood. This receptor was taken from a woman in her twenties or thirties in good health. This chain joins TRBV28 and TRBJ2-2; TRBD1 might be the D (5 bases). The CDR3 nucleotides read TGTGCCAGCAGTTTTGCCAGGGCAAACACCGGGGAGCTGTTTTTT. Translation gives CASSFARANTGELFF.